The 10 T cell receptor beta chains listed next were all sequenced from one sample in a study of technical replicates of blood from several donors. TCRdb's table, derived via immunoSEQ multiplex PCR, lists solely in-frame clones and lacks some. The sample lists more than 90,000 clones, about 95% occurring once. The sample taken for sequencing was T cells isolated from PBMCs. The receptors here all came from a human donor in good health.

V and J are TRBV2 and TRBJ2-7; no clear D gene. Germline V gives CDR1 SNHLY, CDR2 FYNNEI. The V and J ends lost 1 base and 0 bases respectively, with 7 bases between them. The CDR3 is 14 residues long. The CDR3 is CASSEGGFSYEQYF. The CDR3 nucleotides read TGTGCCAGCAGTGAAGGAGGATTCTCCTACGAGCAGTACTTC.

The rearrangement links TRBV11-2 to TRBJ1-1; D gene uncertain. V lost 4 bases and J 6 bases, leaving 15 bases between the germline ends. CDR1 and CDR2 (germline): SGHAT, FQNNGV. The CDR3 is 14 amino acids. The CDR3 spells CASSSGRFAAEAFF. The CDR3 coding sequence is TGTGCCAGCAGCTCGGGGAGATTCGCGGCTGAAGCTTTCTTT.

This chain joins TRBV28 and TRBJ2-5, with 7 bases matching TRBD1. The CDR3 runs 13 residues. Per germline, CDR1 MDHEN and CDR2 SYDVKM. The V segment lost 5 bases and the J segment 4 bases; nucleotides outside the gene matches: 4. The chain's CDR3 is CASSHGTVETQYF. In DNA, the CDR3 is TGTGCCAGCAGTCACGGGACAGTAGAGACCCAGTACTTC.

Only one count was recorded for this clone. The genes are TRBV4-1 and TRBJ2-7; a weak D match, TRBD1 (6 bases). CDR1 and CDR2 (germline): MGHRA, YSYEKL. This CDR3 is built from 16 residues. With 4 bases removed from V and 5 bases from J, the gap between germline ends came to 21 bases. This CDR3 is CASSRITGQLGDEQYF. CDR3 bases: TGCGCCAGCAGCCGAATAACCGGACAGCTTGGCGACGAGCAGTACTTC.

This clone was observed once. The CDR3 spells CASSEWSKVETQYF. The CDR3 region has the DNA TGTGCCAGCAGTGAGTGGAGCAAGGTAGAGACCCAGTACTTC. The chain combines TRBV6-1 with TRBJ2-5; D gene unclear. V lost 3 bases to trimming and J lost 4 bases, with 12 bases between them. This CDR3 has 14 residues. Per the germline V gene, CDR1 is MNHNS and CDR2 is SASEGT.

This chain connects TRBV2 to TRBJ2-3; 7 positions match TRBD2. V lost 6 bases and J lost 0; bases outside the gene matches: 12. Germline V lookup: CDR1 SNHLY, CDR2 FYNNEI. CDR3 size: 17 residues. The CDR3 reads CASSYQTLASSTDTQYF. The CDR3 nucleotides are TGTGCCAGCAGCTATCAAACACTAGCGTCTAGCACAGATACGCAGTATTTT.

The chain has TRBV25-1 and TRBJ1-2; weak D call: TRBD1 (5 bases). CDR3 length equals 16 residues. V was cut by 2 bases and J by 1 base, with 14 bases left in between. Germline CDR1 and CDR2: MGHDK and SYGVNS. The CDR3 DNA sequence: TGTGCCAGCAGTGAAAGTTATGACAGCAATAACTATGGCTACACCTTC. This gives the protein CASSESYDSNNYGYTF.

The chain couples TRBV9 to TRBJ1-2, with D perhaps matching TRBD1 (5 bases). The CDR3 has 17 residues. Trimming took off 3 bases at V and 5 bases at J, with 23 bases between the two ends. Per the germline V gene, CDR1 is SGDLS and CDR2 is YYNGEE. This chain's CDR3 is CASSEVSTAPTPYGYTF. The CDR3 DNA reads as TGTGCCAGCAGCGAGGTCTCGACAGCCCCCACCCCATATGGCTACACCTTC.

The V call is TRBV7-9, the J call TRBJ2-1; D gene uncertain. CDR1 and CDR2 (germline): SEHNR, FQNEAQ (reference sequence). CDR3 length: 13 residues. V was shortened by 3 bases and J by 10 bases, with 13 bases between the two germline ends. Here the CDR3 reads CASSFEVDGEQFF. CDR3 coding DNA: TGTGCCAGCAGCTTTGAGGTAGACGGGGAGCAGTTCTTC. The entire variable domain, with the rest obtained from reference TRBV7-9 and TRBJ2-1, is as follows: DTGVSQNPRHKITKRGQNVTFRCDPISEHNRLYWYRQTLGQGPEFLTYFQNEAQLEKSRLLSDRFSAERPKGSFSTLEIQRTEQGDSAMYLCASSFEVDGEQFFGPGTRLTVL.

The CDR3 coding sequence is TGTGCCACCAGCACGGACAGGGGTGCTGGCTACACCTTC. It encodes CATSTDRGAGYTF. This chain links TRBV15 with TRBJ1-2; 9 nucleotides agree with TRBD1. CDR1 and CDR2 from the germline V gene are LNHNV and YYDKDF (reference sequence). Germline trimming cut 4 bases from V and 7 bases from J; bases unmatched to any gene: 4. The CDR3 consists of 13 residues.